These 20 T cell receptor beta chains were all obtained from the same sample, sequenced in a study of cytomegalovirus exposure and HLA in healthy donors. Primers: 60 Vbeta forward and 13 Jbeta reverse. Measured with immunoSEQ multiplex PCR; TCRdb has only the in-frame clones, and not every one. The sample lists some 140,000 clones; 75% to 90% were seen once. Sequencing was done on a sample of PBMCs. The receptors shown here come from a woman under 40 in good health and CMV-seropositive.

This clone occurred once. The gene calls are TRBV27 and TRBJ1-1; D is undetermined. Trimming took off 0 bases at V and 1 base at J, with 3 bases between the two ends. Germline V gene sequence: CDR1 MNHEY, CDR2 SMNVEV (reference sequence). This CDR3 spans 13 amino acids. This CDR3 reads CASSLSRNTEAFF. The CDR3 bases are TGTGCCAGCAGTTTATCGAGGAACACTGAAGCTTTCTTT.

This clone appeared a single time. The DNA for the CDR3 is TGTGCCAGCGGCTCGACAGGGGGGCCCTACGAGCAGTACTTC. This sequence encodes CASGSTGGPYEQYF. This chain uses TRBV6-1 with TRBJ2-5, with 9 bases fitting TRBD1. The J call is in doubt because the DNA end fits TRBJ2-7 better. Looked up from germline, CDR1 is MNHNS and CDR2 is SASEGT. CDR3 length: 14 amino acids.

V gene TRBV30 combines with J gene TRBJ1-5; D gene uncertain. The V and J ends lost 5 bases and 0 bases respectively, with 8 bases between them. This CDR3 comprises 13 residues. CDR1 is GTSNPN and CDR2 is SVGIG in the germline V gene (reference sequence). The CDR3 nucleotides are TGTGCCTGGGCCACAAGTAGCAATCAGCCCCAGCATTTT. Amino acid sequence: CAWATSSNQPQHF.

Comments on this clone: The sample carries other DNA sequences with the same CDR3. The chain uses TRBV5-1 and TRBJ2-7; 7 bases agree with TRBD2. The CDR3 runs to 14 residues. The V segment lost 5 bases and the J segment 3 bases; nucleotides outside the gene matches: 8. Germline CDR1 reads SGHRS; CDR2 reads YFSETQ. The CDR3 coding sequence is TGCGCCAGCAGTCTATCGGGCGGGAGCTACGAGCAGTACTTC. This gives the protein CASSLSGGSYEQYF.

This sequence joins TRBV27 and TRBJ2-1; the D is unclear. The V gene's germline CDR1 is MNHEY and CDR2 SMNVEV (reference sequence). V gave up 2 bases and J gave up 4 bases, with 12 bases separating them. The CDR3 is 15 amino acids. CDR3 in amino acids: CASSLVYPIYNEQFF. CDR3 in DNA: TGTGCCAGCAGTTTAGTCTATCCCATATACAATGAGCAGTTCTTC.

The genes are TRBV10-3 and TRBJ1-2; D uncertain. CDR1 is ENHRY and CDR2 is SYGVKD in the germline V gene. The CDR3 length is 12 residues. The V gene lost 4 bases and the J gene lost 5 bases, with 8 bases spanning the gap. The CDR3 nucleotides are TGTGCCATCAGTGGAATCACTTATGGCTACACCTTC. This codes for CAISGITYGYTF.

The rearrangement joins TRBV28 to TRBJ1-2; 8 bases align to TRBD1. Trimming removed 4 bases from V and 10 bases from J; junction bases left unmatched: 20. The germline gives CDR1 MDHEN, CDR2 SYDVKM. The CDR3 is 17 amino acids. CDR3 nucleotide sequence: TGTGCCAGCAGTTCCCTAGGCGACAGGGGTATCGGGTACCCCTACACCTTC. Its protein product is CASSSLGDRGIGYPYTF.

J is TRBJ1-5 and V is TRBV28; perhaps TRBD1 as D (5 bases). The CDR3 covers 12 residues. Germline V lookup: CDR1 MDHEN, CDR2 SYDVKM. V shed 4 bases and J shed 7 bases, with 8 bases lying between them. CDR3 bases: TGTGCCAGCAGTTCGGAGGGGCAGCCCCAGCATTTT. Encoded protein: CASSSEGQPQHF.

The CDR3 DNA reads TGCGCCAGCAGTCAATCGGGGACAGGGAACAGCTCTGGAAACACCATATATTTT. It codes for CASSQSGTGNSSGNTIYF. V usage is TRBV23-1 and J usage is TRBJ1-3, with 9 nucleotides matching TRBD1. TRBV23-1 counts as an open reading frame of uncertain function. CDR3 length equals 18 residues. The V and J ends lost 0 bases and 0 bases, in that order; junction bases with no gene match: 6.

This chain uses TRBV27 with TRBJ2-7, with D possibly TRBD2 on 7 matching bases. The CDR3 is 14 amino acids. Trimming left V 2 bases short and J 4 bases short, with 12 bases between. Germline assignment: CDR1 MNHEY and CDR2 SMNVEV (reference sequence). CDR3 sequence: CASSLGGGRYEQYF. The CDR3, as DNA: TGTGCCAGCAGTTTAGGGGGCGGGAGATACGAGCAGTACTTC.

This clone was recorded only once. The chain links TRBV28 to TRBJ2-7; perhaps TRBD1 as D (6 bases). This CDR3 has 15 amino acids. The ends were cut back, 0 bases at V and 2 bases at J, with 11 bases in the middle. In germline, CDR1 is MDHEN, CDR2 SYDVKM. In nucleotides, the CDR3 is TGTGCCAGCAGTTTATGGCCAGGGGACCCCTACGAGCAGTACTTC. Its protein is CASSLWPGDPYEQYF.

This sequence joins TRBV5-1 and TRBJ2-2; TRBD2 is a possible D gene (5 bases). Trimming took 2 bases from V and 4 from J, leaving 9 bases between them. This CDR3 is built from 14 residues. CDR1 SGHRS and CDR2 YFSETQ come from the germline V gene. The CDR3 DNA reads TGCGCCAGCAGCTTTGGGCTAGCCACCGGGGAGCTGTTTTTT. Protein product: CASSFGLATGELFF.

In this sample, this clone turned up a few times. The chain has TRBV2 and TRBJ2-3; D possibly corresponds to TRBD2 (6 bases). The ends were cut back, 3 bases at V and 3 bases at J, with 7 bases in the middle. The CDR3 runs to 13 residues. Germline V CDR1 and CDR2: SNHLY, FYNNEI. The CDR3 reads CASSEGGTDTQYF. In DNA form, the CDR3 reads TGTGCCAGCAGTGAGGGGGGAACAGATACGCAGTATTTT.

CDR3 sequence: CASRSSGQRGEKLFF. DNA for the CDR3: TGTGCCAGTAGGAGCTCCGGACAGAGGGGTGAAAAACTGTTTTTT. The chain is built from TRBV19 and TRBJ1-4; the D gene is possibly TRBD1 (6 bases). The CDR3 is 15 amino acids. Germline loops: CDR1 LNHDA, CDR2 SQIVND (reference sequence). V lost 6 bases and J lost 7, with 18 bases in between.

The V gene is TRBV29-1, the J gene TRBJ1-1; D is ambiguous. From germline, CDR1 is SQVTM and CDR2 ANQGSEA. Trimming pared 2 bases from V and 8 bases from J, leaving 9 bases between. The CDR3 is made up of 11 amino acids. The chain's CDR3 is CSVETSREAFF. The CDR3 nucleotides are TGCAGCGTTGAAACCAGTCGCGAAGCTTTCTTT.

The rearrangement links TRBV29-1 to TRBJ2-2; the match to TRBD1 covers 8 bases. The CDR3 contains 12 residues. The trim removed 7 bases at V and 5 bases at J, leaving 3 bases unmatched. Germline CDR1 reads SQVTM; CDR2 reads ANQGSEA. As DNA, the CDR3 is TGCAGCGGACAGGGGATGACCGGGGAGCTGTTTTTT. Residues: CSGQGMTGELFF.

As DNA, the CDR3 is TGTGCCTGGACGGGCGGGGGGTCAGGAAACATTCAGTACTTC. Translated: CAWTGGGSGNIQYF. This chain joins TRBV30 and TRBJ2-4; 8 nucleotides align to TRBD2. V lost 4 bases to trimming and J lost 6 bases; unmatched junction nucleotides: 8. Germline CDR1 reads GTSNPN; CDR2 reads SVGIG (reference sequence). The CDR3 runs to 14 residues.

The chain has TRBV12-2 and TRBJ1-6. TRBV12-2 is marked as a pseudogene. CDR3 length: 18 amino acids. CDR3 region: CASRLRNLWTEHNSPLHF. In nucleotides, the CDR3 is TGTGCAAGTCGCTTAAGGAATTTATGGACTGAGCATAATTCACCCCTCCACTTT.

Note on this clone: At the DNA level, this CDR3 is encoded by other sequences in the same sample as well. The chain carries TRBV7-8 and TRBJ1-1; D is ambiguous. V was shortened by 2 bases and J by 5 bases, with 9 bases between the two germline ends. The CDR3 totals 13 residues. The germline CDR1 and CDR2 sequences are SGHVS and FQNEAQ. The DNA of the CDR3 is TGTGCCAGCAGCTTACTTCCCGGGACTGAAGCTTTCTTT. Its protein product is CASSLLPGTEAFF.

The chain recombines TRBV6-6 with TRBJ2-7, with D tentatively TRBD2 (6 bases). V dropped 2 bases and J dropped 6 bases, with 14 bases sitting between them. This CDR3 spans 14 amino acids. Germline V CDR1 and CDR2: MNHNY, SVGAGI (reference sequence). The CDR3 DNA reads TGTGCCAGCAGTTACGTAGGGCCGGAGGGCGAGCAGTACTTC. Residues: CASSYVGPEGEQYF.